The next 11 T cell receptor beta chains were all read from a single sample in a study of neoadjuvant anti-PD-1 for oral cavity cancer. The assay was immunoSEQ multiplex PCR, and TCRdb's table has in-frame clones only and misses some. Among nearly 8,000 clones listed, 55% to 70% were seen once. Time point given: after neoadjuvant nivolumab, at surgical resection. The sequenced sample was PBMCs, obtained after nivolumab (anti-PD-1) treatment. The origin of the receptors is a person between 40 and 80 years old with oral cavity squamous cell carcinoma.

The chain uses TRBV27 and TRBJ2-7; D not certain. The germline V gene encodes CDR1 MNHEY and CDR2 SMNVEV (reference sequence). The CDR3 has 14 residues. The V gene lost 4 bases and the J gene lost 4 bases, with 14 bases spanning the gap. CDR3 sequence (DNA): TGTGCCAGCAGTTCGTGGGGTGCTTGGTACGAGCAGTACTTC. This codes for CASSSWGAWYEQYF.

The CDR3 nucleotides read TGCGCCAGCAGCTCGGACTCGAATCGCCCTGAAGCTTTCTTT. This gives the protein CASSSDSNRPEAFF. The chain has TRBV5-1 and TRBJ1-1; D unclear. CDR3 length: 14 residues. Germline V lookup: CDR1 SGHRS, CDR2 YFSETQ. V gave up 3 bases and J gave up 6 bases, with 15 bases separating them. Full variable domain (remainder filled in from reference TRBV5-1 and TRBJ1-1): KAGVTQTPRYLIKTRGQQVTLSCSPISGHRSVSWYQQTPGQGLQFLFEYFSETQRNKGNFPGRFSGRQFSNSRSEMNVSTLELGDSALYLCASSSDSNRPEAFFGQGTRLTVV.

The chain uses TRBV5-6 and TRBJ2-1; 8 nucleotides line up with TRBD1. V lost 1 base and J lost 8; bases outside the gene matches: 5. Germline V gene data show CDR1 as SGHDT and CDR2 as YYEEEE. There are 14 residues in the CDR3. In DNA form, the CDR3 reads TGTGCCAGCAGCTTGATATCAGGGGGCCATGAGCAGTTCTTC. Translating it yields CASSLISGGHEQFF.

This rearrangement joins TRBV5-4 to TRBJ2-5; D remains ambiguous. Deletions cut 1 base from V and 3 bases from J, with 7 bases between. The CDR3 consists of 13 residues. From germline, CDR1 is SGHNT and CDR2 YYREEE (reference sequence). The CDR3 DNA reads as TGTGCCAGCAGCTTGCCAGGAAAAGAGACCCAGTACTTC. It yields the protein CASSLPGKETQYF.

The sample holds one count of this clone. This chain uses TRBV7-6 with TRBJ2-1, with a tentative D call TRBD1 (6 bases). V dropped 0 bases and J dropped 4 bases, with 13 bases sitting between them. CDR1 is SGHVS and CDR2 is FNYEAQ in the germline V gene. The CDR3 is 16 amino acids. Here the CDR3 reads CASSLAGSGVYNEQFF. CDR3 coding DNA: TGTGCCAGCAGCTTAGCAGGGTCAGGGGTTTACAATGAGCAGTTCTTC.

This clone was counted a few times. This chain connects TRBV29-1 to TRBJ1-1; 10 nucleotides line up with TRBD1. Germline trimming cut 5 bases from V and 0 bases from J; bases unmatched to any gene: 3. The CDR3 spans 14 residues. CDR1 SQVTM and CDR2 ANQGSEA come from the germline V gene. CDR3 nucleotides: TGCAGCGTTCGACAGGGGGCGGTGAACACTGAAGCTTTCTTT. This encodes CSVRQGAVNTEAFF.

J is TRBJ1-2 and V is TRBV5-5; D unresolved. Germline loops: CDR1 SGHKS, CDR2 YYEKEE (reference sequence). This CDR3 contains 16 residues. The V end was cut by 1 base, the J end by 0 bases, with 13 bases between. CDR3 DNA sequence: TGTGCCAGCAGCTTGTTGTCCGTGCAAGCTAACTATGGCTACACCTTC. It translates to CASSLLSVQANYGYTF.

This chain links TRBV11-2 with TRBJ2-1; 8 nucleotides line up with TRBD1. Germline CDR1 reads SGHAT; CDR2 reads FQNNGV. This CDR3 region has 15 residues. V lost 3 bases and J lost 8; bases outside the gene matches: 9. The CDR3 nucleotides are TGTGCCAGCAGCTTCCTACCGACAGGGGCGTATGAGCAGTTCTTC. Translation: CASSFLPTGAYEQFF. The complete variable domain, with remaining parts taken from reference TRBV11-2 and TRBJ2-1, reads EAGVAQSPRYKIIEKRQSVAFWCNPISGHATLYWYQQILGQGPKLLIQFQNNGVVDDSQLPKDRFSAERLKGVDSTLKIQPAKLEDSAVYLCASSFLPTGAYEQFFGPGTRLTVL.

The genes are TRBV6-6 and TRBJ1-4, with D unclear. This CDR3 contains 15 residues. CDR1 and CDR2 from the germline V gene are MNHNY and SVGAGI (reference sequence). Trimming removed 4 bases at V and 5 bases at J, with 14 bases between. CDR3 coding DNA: TGTGCCAGCAGTTCCGCTTCGACCTGGAATGAAAAACTGTTTTTT. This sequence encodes CASSSASTWNEKLFF.

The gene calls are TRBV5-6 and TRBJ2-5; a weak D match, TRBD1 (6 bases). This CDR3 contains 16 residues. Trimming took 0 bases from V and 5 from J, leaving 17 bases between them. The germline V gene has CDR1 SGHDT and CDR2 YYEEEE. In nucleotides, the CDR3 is TGTGCCAGCAGCTTGGCCGGGGAACAGGGCTTGGAGACCCAGTACTTC. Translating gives CASSLAGEQGLETQYF.

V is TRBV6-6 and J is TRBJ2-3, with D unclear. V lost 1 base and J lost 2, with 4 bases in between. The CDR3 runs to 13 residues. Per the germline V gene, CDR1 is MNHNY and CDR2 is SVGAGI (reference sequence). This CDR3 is CASSYFYTDTQYF. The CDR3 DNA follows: TGTGCCAGCAGTTACTTTTACACAGATACGCAGTATTTT.